Only a few counts were recorded for the clone carrying this T cell receptor (beta chain). Its antigen is currently unknown. This CDR3 has 14 amino acids. The germline V gene encodes CDR1 DFQATT and CDR2 SNEGSKA (reference sequence). V lost 1 base to trimming and J lost 0 bases, with 8 bases between them. This specimen comes from a study of identical twins. The study's findings and limits: Conclusions were drawn cross-sectionally by statistical analysis, without following the same donors. The models gave estimates that fell short of the out-of-frame TCR alpha sharing seen in monozygotic twins.

The authors used template switching to add a universal primer site and gave cDNA unique molecular identifiers. TCRdb ran MiXCR on the 5' RACE reads and lists one entry per CDR3 protein. The table records around 570,000 distinct CDR3 sequences, over 8.5% of them present only once. These data were likewise used in another study, on yellow fever vaccine responses in identical twins.

The clonotype comes from a woman younger than 35 in good health. The sample consisted of PBMCs. The rearrangement links TRBV20-1 to TRBJ2-3; the D is unclear. CDR3 amino acids: CSARVSRSTDTQYF. As DNA, the CDR3 is TGCAGTGCTAGAGTCTCGCGGAGCACAGATACGCAGTATTTT.